One T cell receptor beta chain is described in this entry. This entry comes from a study of blood T cell repertoires in COVID-19. Using immunoSEQ multiplex PCR, the repertoire was profiled, and TCRdb retains in-frame clones only, with some absent. The table has some 200,000 clones, around 83% seen once. The CDR3 consists of 12 residues. Unmatched junction bases numbered 7, after V lost 4 bases and J lost 10 bases. Germline V CDR1 and CDR2: SGHNT, YYREEE (reference sequence). This TCR came from a woman in her sixties or seventies with acute or convalescent COVID-19. This sequence joins TRBV5-4 and TRBJ1-1; 7 bases are shared with TRBD1. Sequenced material: peripheral blood. The CDR3 nucleotides read TGTGCCAGCAGCCGACAGGGTACGAGAGCTTTCTTT. Its translation is CASSRQGTRAFF.